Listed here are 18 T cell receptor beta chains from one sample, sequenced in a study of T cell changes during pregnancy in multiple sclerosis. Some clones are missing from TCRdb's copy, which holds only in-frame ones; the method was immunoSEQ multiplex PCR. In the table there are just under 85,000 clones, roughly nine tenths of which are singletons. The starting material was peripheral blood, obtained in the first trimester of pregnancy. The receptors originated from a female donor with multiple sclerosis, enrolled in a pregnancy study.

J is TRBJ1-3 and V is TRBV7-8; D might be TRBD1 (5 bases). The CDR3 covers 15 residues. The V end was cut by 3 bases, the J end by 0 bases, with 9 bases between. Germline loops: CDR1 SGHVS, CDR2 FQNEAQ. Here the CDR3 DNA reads TGTGCCAGCAGCTTGGGACTAAGCTCTGGAAACACCATATATTTT. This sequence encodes CASSLGLSSGNTIYF. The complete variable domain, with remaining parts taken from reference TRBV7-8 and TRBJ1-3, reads GAGVSQSPRYKVAKRGQDVALRCDPISGHVSLFWYQQALGQGPEFLTYFQNEAQLDKSGLPSDRFFAERPEGSVSTLKIQRTQQEDSAVYLCASSLGLSSGNTIYFGEGSWLTVV.

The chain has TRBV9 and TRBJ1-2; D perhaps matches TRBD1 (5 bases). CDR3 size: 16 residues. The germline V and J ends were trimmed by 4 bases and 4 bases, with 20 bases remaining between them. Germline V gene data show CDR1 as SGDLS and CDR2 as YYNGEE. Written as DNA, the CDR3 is TGTGCCAGCAGCACCCATCTCAACCAGGGTCCCTATGGCTACACCTTC. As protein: CASSTHLNQGPYGYTF.

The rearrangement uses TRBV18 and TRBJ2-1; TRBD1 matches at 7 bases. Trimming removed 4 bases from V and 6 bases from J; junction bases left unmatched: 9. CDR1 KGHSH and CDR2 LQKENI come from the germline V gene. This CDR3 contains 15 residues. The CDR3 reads CASSLRQGTVNEQFF. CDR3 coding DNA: TGTGCCAGCTCACTTCGACAGGGTACCGTCAATGAGCAGTTCTTC.

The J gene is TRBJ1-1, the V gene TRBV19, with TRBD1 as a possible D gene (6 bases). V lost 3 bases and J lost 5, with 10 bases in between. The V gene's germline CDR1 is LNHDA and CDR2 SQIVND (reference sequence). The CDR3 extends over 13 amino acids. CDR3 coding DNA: TGTGCCAGTAGTATGGGGGCGCGAACTGAAGCTTTCTTT. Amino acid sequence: CASSMGARTEAFF.

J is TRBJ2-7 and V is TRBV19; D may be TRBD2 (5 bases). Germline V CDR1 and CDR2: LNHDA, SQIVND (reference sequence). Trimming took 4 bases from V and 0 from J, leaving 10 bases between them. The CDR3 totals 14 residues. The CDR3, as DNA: TGTGCCAGTAGTAAGCCGGGGAGCTCCTACGAGCAGTACTTC. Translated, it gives CASSKPGSSYEQYF. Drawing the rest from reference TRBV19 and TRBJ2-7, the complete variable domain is DGGITQSPKYLFRKEGQNVTLSCEQNLNHDAMYWYRQDPGQGLRLIYYSQIVNDFQKGDIAEGYSVSREKKESFPLTVTSAQKNPTAFYLCASSKPGSSYEQYFGPGTRLTVT.

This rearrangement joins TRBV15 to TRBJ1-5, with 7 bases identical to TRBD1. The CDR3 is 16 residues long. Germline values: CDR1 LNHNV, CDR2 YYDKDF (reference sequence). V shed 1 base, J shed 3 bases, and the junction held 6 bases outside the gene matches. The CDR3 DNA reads TGTGCCACCAGCAGAGGGGACAGTAGACACAATCAGCCCCAGCATTTT. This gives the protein CATSRGDSRHNQPQHF.

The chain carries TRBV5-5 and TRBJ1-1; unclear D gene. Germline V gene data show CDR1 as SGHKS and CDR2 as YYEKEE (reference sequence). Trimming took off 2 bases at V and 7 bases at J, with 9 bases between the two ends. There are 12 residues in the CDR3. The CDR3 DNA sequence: TGTGCCAGCAGCTTCTCAGGATTTGAAGCTTTCTTT. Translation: CASSFSGFEAFF.

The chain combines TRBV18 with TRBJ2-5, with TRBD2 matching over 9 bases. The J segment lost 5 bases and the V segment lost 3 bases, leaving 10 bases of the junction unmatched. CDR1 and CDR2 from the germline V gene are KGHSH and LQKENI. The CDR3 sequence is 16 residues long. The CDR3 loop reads CASSPLAAGGQETQYF. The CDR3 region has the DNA TGTGCCAGCTCACCCCTAGCTGCGGGGGGGCAGGAGACCCAGTACTTC. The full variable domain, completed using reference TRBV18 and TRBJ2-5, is NAGVMQNPRHLVRRRGQEARLRCSPMKGHSHVYWYRQLPEEGLKFMVYLQKENIIDESGMPKERFSAEFPKEGPSILRIQQVVRGDSAAYFCASSPLAAGGQETQYFGPGTRLLVL.

The CDR3 DNA reads as TGCGCCAGCAGCCCCCGACCAGGACTAGCGGGGGGATACTCCTACGAGCAGTACTTC. Its translation is CASSPRPGLAGGYSYEQYF. V gene TRBV5-1 combines with J gene TRBJ2-7, with 14 positions matching TRBD2. Germline V gives CDR1 SGHRS, CDR2 YFSETQ. The CDR3 length is 19 residues. The trim removed 4 bases at V and 0 bases at J, leaving 12 bases unmatched.

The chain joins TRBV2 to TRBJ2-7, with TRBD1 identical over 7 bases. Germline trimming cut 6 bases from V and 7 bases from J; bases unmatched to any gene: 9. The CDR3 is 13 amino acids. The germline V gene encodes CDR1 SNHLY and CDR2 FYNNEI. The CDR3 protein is CASRGGTAWEQYF. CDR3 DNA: TGTGCCAGCAGGGGTGGGACAGCTTGGGAGCAGTACTTC. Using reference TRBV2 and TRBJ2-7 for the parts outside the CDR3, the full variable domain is EPEVTQTPSHQVTQMGQEVILRCVPISNHLYFYWYRQILGQKVEFLVSFYNNEISEKSEIFDDQFSVERPDGSNFTLKIRSTKLEDSAMYFCASRGGTAWEQYFGPGTRLTVT.

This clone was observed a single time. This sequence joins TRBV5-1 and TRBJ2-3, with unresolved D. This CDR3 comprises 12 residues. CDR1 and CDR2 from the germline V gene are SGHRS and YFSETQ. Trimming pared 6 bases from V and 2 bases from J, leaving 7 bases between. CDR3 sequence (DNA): TGCGCCAGCACTCACACCACAGATACGCAGTATTTT. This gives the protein CASTHTTDTQYF.

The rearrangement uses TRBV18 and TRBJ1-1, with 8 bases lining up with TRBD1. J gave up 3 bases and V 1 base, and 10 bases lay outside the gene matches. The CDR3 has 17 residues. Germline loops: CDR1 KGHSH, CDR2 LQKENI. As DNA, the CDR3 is TGTGCCAGCTCACCACTGGGACAGGCCTTTAGGGACACTGAAGCTTTCTTT. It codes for CASSPLGQAFRDTEAFF.

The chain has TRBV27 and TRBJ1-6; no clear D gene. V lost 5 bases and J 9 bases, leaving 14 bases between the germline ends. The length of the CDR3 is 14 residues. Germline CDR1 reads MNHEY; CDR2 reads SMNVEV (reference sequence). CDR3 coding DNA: TGTGCCAGCAGTAGGAGGGAGGTGGGTTCACCCCTCCACTTT. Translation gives CASSRREVGSPLHF.

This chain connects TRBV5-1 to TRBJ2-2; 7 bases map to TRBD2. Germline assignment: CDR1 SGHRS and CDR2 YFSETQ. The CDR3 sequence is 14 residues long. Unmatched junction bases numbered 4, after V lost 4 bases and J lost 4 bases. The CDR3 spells CASSATSTTGELFF. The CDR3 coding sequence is TGCGCCAGCAGCGCGACTAGCACCACCGGGGAGCTGTTTTTT.

The DNA of the CDR3 is TGTGCCAGCAGTGAAACTAGTCTCGGTCCCGGGTACTTC. This translates into CASSETSLGPGYF. The rearrangement uses TRBV2 and TRBJ2-5, with D perhaps matching TRBD2 (5 bases). V lost 2 bases, J lost 13 bases, and 17 bases lay in between. Germline values: CDR1 SNHLY, CDR2 FYNNEI. There are 13 residues in the CDR3.

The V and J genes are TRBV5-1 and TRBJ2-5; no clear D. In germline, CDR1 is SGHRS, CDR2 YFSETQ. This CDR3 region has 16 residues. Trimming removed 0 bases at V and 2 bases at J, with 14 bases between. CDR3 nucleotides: TGCGCCAGCAGCTTGGTTTTTGTAACAAAGCAAGAGACCCAGTACTTC. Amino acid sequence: CASSLVFVTKQETQYF.

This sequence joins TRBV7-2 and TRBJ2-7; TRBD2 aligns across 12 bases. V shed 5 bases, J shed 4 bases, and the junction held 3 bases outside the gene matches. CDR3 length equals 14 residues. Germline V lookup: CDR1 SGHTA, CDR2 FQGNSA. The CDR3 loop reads CASSPLAGGYEQYF. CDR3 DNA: TGTGCCAGCAGCCCTCTAGCGGGGGGGTACGAGCAGTACTTC.

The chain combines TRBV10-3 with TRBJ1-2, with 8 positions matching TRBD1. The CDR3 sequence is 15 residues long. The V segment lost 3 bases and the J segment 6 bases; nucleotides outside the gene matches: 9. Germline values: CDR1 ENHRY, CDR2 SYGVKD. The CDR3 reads CAISESDRVGNGYTF. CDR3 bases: TGTGCCATCAGTGAATCGGACAGGGTGGGAAATGGCTACACCTTC.